This T cell receptor (beta chain) was captured by sequencing in a study of cytomegalovirus exposure and HLA in healthy donors (dated by TCRdb to about 2017). Describing the broader study: According to a later analysis, one platform produced both the approximately 110 validation repertoires and the roughly 650 repertoires of the first cohort. The study aimed to test whether signatures of past pathogen exposure could be identified by cataloging public T cell receptors. Besides the first cohort of approximately 670 subjects, a separate validation cohort made up of 120 different subjects was used. To predict cytomegalovirus infection status, the study brought together high-throughput TCR immunosequencing, statistical association of individual TCRs with disease status, and machine learning.

What the authors observed across the whole study: Cytomegalovirus status was reported to be diagnosed by the classifier with high specificity and sensitivity in both the original and validation cohorts. The study listed 164 TCR beta chains as associated with cytomegalovirus. In vitro tests confirmed that a few of the cytomegalovirus-associated TCR beta chains recognize cytomegalovirus antigens. In a later analysis, TCRs clustered in the first cohort were found to also tend to co-occur in the approximately 120 validation repertoires, with 90% to 95% of cluster scores above 0. The authors suggested that the approach could potentially be extended to other disease states and immunological phenotypes. The validation cohort had no HLA typing available for a later analysis, so co-occurrence within that cohort was assessed over all 120 or so repertoires. While some public TCRs were present in many individuals, most TCR sequences turned up only very rarely across donors.

For this clone: Its cognate antigen has yet to be identified. Base-call qualities are not available, and no considerably larger clone is one nucleotide away.

Libraries were constructed by the immunoSEQ multiplex PCR assay. The authors processed their data as follows. A statistical classification framework was developed to diagnose cytomegalovirus status using the catalog of TCR beta chain sequences. TCRdb obtained this table from immuneACCESS and retained in-frame rearrangements with V and J assigned. These tables miss some clones; where compared with another copy, unresolved V genes account for less than half of the shortfall, and the remainder is unexplained. V, J and clone size reflect that table, while D and trimming were determined from the DNA. The sample includes tens of thousands of clones, with roughly 94% observed a single time. The biggest ten clones account for 1.5% to 2% of the sample. The donors belonged to the validation cohort of approximately 130 subjects, which was separate from the roughly 680-subject first cohort. V loses 2 bases, J loses 5 bases, and the germline ends lie 7 bases apart. CDR1 LGHNA and CDR2 YSLEER were looked up in the germline V gene. Counted from cysteine to phenylalanine, this CDR3 has 14 amino acids. Only CDR3 DNA is held: 42 bases, read in frame from base 1.

The source of this sequence is a woman between 18 and 29 years old in good health and CMV-seropositive. Material for sequencing was PBMCs. The sequence joins TRBV4-3 to TRBJ1-6; the D segment cannot be called with confidence. The nucleotides read TGCGCCAGCAGCCAATTTACAAATAATTCACCCCTCCACTTT. This translates into CASSQFTNNSPLHF.